The next 30 T cell receptor beta chains were all read from a single sample in a study of blood T cell repertoires in COVID-19. Sequencing used immunoSEQ multiplex PCR; TCRdb keeps in-frame clones, though not all of them. The sample has tens of thousands of clones, roughly 90% seen once. Sequencing was done on a sample of peripheral blood. Every receptor here comes from a human donor in a cohort sampled during active COVID-19.

The chain couples TRBV6-2 or TRBV6-3 to TRBJ1-1; TRBD1 agrees at 9 bases. The V segment lost 1 base and the J segment 7 bases; nucleotides outside the gene matches: 4. Germline values: CDR1 MNHEY, CDR2 SVGEGT. This CDR3 is built from 14 residues. CDR3 sequence reads: CASSYLPGQGEAFF. CDR3 nucleotide sequence: TGTGCCAGCAGTTACTTGCCGGGACAGGGTGAAGCTTTCTTT.

This chain joins TRBV7-9 and TRBJ2-7, with TRBD1 matching 10 bases. V lost 6 bases and J lost 2; bases outside the gene matches: 4. This CDR3 is built from 14 residues. Germline V CDR1 and CDR2: SEHNR, FQNEAQ (reference sequence). As DNA, the CDR3 is TGTGCCAGCAGTTCCGGGACAGGGGCCTACGAGCAGTACTTC. Translating gives CASSSGTGAYEQYF.

The CDR3 reads CASSLGGLAVYNEQFF. The CDR3 bases are TGTGCCAGCAGCTTAGGAGGGCTAGCGGTCTACAATGAGCAGTTCTTC. V usage is TRBV7-2 and J usage is TRBJ2-1; 7 bases align to TRBD2. CDR1 and CDR2 (germline): SGHTA, FQGNSA. This CDR3 is built from 16 residues. With V trimmed by 1 base and J by 3 bases, 6 bases remained unmatched.

This chain joins TRBV13 and TRBJ2-7, with a weak D call TRBD2 (6 bases). Germline V gene data show CDR1 as PRHDT and CDR2 as FYEKMQ (reference sequence). V was cut by 4 bases and J by 3 bases, with 13 bases left in between. CDR3 size: 14 residues. CDR3 protein: CASSSGFGGYEQYF. The CDR3 bases are TGTGCCAGCAGCTCGGGGTTCGGGGGCTACGAGCAGTACTTC.

V usage is TRBV7-2 and J usage is TRBJ1-2; possible D gene TRBD1, 5 bases. Germline V gene sequence: CDR1 SGHTA, CDR2 FQGNSA. The V and J ends lost 2 bases and 1 base respectively, with 14 bases between them. The CDR3 loop spans 16 amino acids. This CDR3 is CASSLQLTVDNYGYTF. CDR3 DNA: TGTGCCAGCAGCTTACAGTTGACAGTGGATAACTATGGCTACACCTTC.

The V call is TRBV6-2 or TRBV6-3, the J call TRBJ2-5; TRBD1 is a possible D gene (5 bases). The CDR3 is 15 amino acids. V lost 0 bases to trimming and J lost 2 bases, with 10 bases between them. Germline assignment: CDR1 MNHEY and CDR2 SVGEGT. CDR3 loop: CASSYSQRQQETQYF. The DNA for the CDR3 is TGTGCCAGCAGTTACTCGCAGAGACAGCAAGAGACCCAGTACTTC.

This clone was seen a single time. J is TRBJ2-7 and V is TRBV13; 11 positions agree with TRBD2. CDR3 size: 16 residues. Germline values: CDR1 PRHDT, CDR2 FYEKMQ (reference sequence). V dropped 5 bases and J dropped 5; count of bases not matched to a gene: 11. The CDR3 DNA reads as TGTGCCAGCAGCAACAGGACTAGCGGGTTCCGAGACGAGCAGTACTTC. Its protein is CASSNRTSGFRDEQYF.

The rearrangement uses TRBV27 and TRBJ1-4, with a possible D match to TRBD1 (6 bases). The CDR3 is made up of 15 amino acids. The germline CDR1 and CDR2 sequences are MNHEY and SMNVEV (reference sequence). Trimming pared 5 bases from V and 6 bases from J, leaving 16 bases between. Here the CDR3 DNA reads TGTGCCAGCAGTGACTTGCAGGGGCGAGATGAAAAACTGTTTTTT. Translation: CASSDLQGRDEKLFF. The whole variable domain, filled in from reference TRBV27 and TRBJ1-4, reads EAQVTQNPRYLITVTGKKLTVTCSQNMNHEYMSWYRQDPGLGLRQIYYSMNVEVTDKGDVPEGYKVSRKEKRNFPLILESPSPNQTSLYFCASSDLQGRDEKLFFGSGTQLSVL.

This chain uses TRBV5-5 with TRBJ1-6; the D gene is possibly TRBD1 (6 bases). V was trimmed by 4 bases and J by 8 bases, leaving 19 bases between them. The CDR3 sequence is 16 residues long. The germline V gene has CDR1 SGHKS and CDR2 YYEKEE (reference sequence). The CDR3 loop reads CASSPDSGQVYSPLHF. Here the CDR3 DNA reads TGTGCCAGCAGCCCGGATTCGGGACAAGTTTATTCACCCCTCCACTTT.

Of note for this clone: Germline and junction disagree at one end, which may indicate a read error. J is TRBJ1-1 and V is TRBV6-6; 9 bases are shared with TRBD1. Germline loops: CDR1 MNHNY, CDR2 SVGAGI (reference sequence). This CDR3 spans 13 amino acids. The CDR3 reads CASTYRGRTEAFF. The CDR3, as DNA: TGTGCCAGCACTTACAGGGGGCGTACTGAAGCTTTCTTT.

The chain carries TRBV7-9 and TRBJ1-1, with 7 bases matching TRBD1. This CDR3 is 14 amino acids long. Per germline, CDR1 SEHNR and CDR2 FQNEAQ (reference sequence). Trimming cost V 7 bases and J 0 bases; bases outside gene matches: 5. Written as DNA, the CDR3 is TGTGCCAGCACTACAGGGGCGATGAACACTGAAGCTTTCTTT. It translates to CASTTGAMNTEAFF. Full variable domain (missing parts from reference TRBV7-9 and TRBJ1-1): DTGVSQNPRHKITKRGQNVTFRCDPISEHNRLYWYRQTLGQGPEFLTYFQNEAQLEKSRLLSDRFSAERPKGSFSTLEIQRTEQGDSAMYLCASTTGAMNTEAFFGQGTRLTVV.

V is TRBV15 and J is TRBJ1-1; no clear D. This CDR3 is 15 amino acids long. With 0 bases removed from V and 0 bases from J, the gap between germline ends came to 8 bases. Germline CDR1 and CDR2: LNHNV and YYDKDF (reference sequence). CDR3 residues: CATSRDQALNTEAFF. In DNA form, the CDR3 reads TGTGCCACCAGCAGAGATCAGGCTCTGAACACTGAAGCTTTCTTT.

Details on this clone: The sample holds other DNA sequences that translate to the same CDR3. The gene calls are TRBV7-9 and TRBJ1-1, with 11 bases fitting TRBD1. From germline, CDR1 is SEHNR and CDR2 FQNEAQ (reference sequence). With 5 bases clipped from V and 5 bases from J, the junction kept 7 bases outside the gene matches. The CDR3 consists of 15 residues. CDR3 protein: CASSARDRGYTEAFF. The CDR3 nucleotides read TGTGCCAGCAGCGCCCGGGACAGGGGGTATACTGAAGCTTTCTTT.

This clone was observed a few times. This rearrangement joins TRBV9 to TRBJ1-1; TRBD1 might be the D (5 bases). Germline values: CDR1 SGDLS, CDR2 YYNGEE. CDR3 length: 17 amino acids. V lost 0 bases and J 4 bases, leaving 19 bases between the germline ends. CDR3 coding DNA: TGTGCCAGCAGCGTAGATCCCCGAATGGGGGGGGGCACTGAAGCTTTCTTT. Encoded protein: CASSVDPRMGGGTEAFF.

The chain recombines TRBV4-1 with TRBJ1-1; D is ambiguous. V was cut by 2 bases and J by 1 base, with 8 bases left in between. This CDR3 contains 14 residues. Germline V gene data show CDR1 as MGHRA and CDR2 as YSYEKL. The CDR3 DNA reads as TGCGCCAGCAGCCAAATCGGTCGGAACACTGAAGCTTTCTTT. This translates into CASSQIGRNTEAFF.

V gene TRBV27 combines with J gene TRBJ2-6, with 8 bases that match TRBD1. Unmatched junction bases numbered 6, after V lost 4 bases and J lost 4 bases. Germline V gene data show CDR1 as MNHEY and CDR2 as SMNVEV (reference sequence). The CDR3 is 16 residues long. The CDR3 here is CASSWTGPGGANVLTF. CDR3 coding DNA: TGTGCCAGCAGTTGGACAGGGCCAGGAGGGGCCAACGTCCTGACTTTC.

The V call is TRBV6-1, the J call TRBJ2-7; D perhaps matches TRBD1 (5 bases). The germline V and J ends were trimmed by 1 base and 5 bases, with 18 bases remaining between them. The CDR3 loop spans 16 amino acids. Germline V gene sequence: CDR1 MNHNS, CDR2 SASEGT. CDR3 in amino acids: CASSEVVGAGPHEQYF. The CDR3 nucleotides read TGTGCCAGCAGTGAAGTCGTAGGGGCAGGCCCCCACGAGCAGTACTTC.

The chain couples TRBV11-2 to TRBJ1-4; D call uncertain. The CDR3 loop spans 14 amino acids. The V gene's germline CDR1 is SGHAT and CDR2 FQNNGV. The V gene lost 2 bases and the J gene lost 10 bases, with 14 bases spanning the gap. The CDR3 nucleotides read TGTGCCAGCAGCTTAAACGCAGGTCTTGCAAAACTGTTTTTT. Translation gives CASSLNAGLAKLFF.

The V gene is TRBV9, the J gene TRBJ2-7, with D unclear. Germline values: CDR1 SGDLS, CDR2 YYNGEE. V was clipped by 4 bases and J by 6 bases, with 11 bases between them. The CDR3 length is 12 residues. The CDR3 spells CASSLQSGEQYF. DNA of the CDR3: TGTGCCAGCAGCTTACAGTCCGGCGAGCAGTACTTC.

This chain's CDR3 is CASSVDTGTRNTIYF. The CDR3 DNA is TGTGCCAGCAGCGTGGACACCGGGACACGCAACACCATATATTTT. This rearrangement joins TRBV5-4 to TRBJ1-3; a weak D match, TRBD1 (6 bases). Germline V gene data show CDR1 as SGHNT and CDR2 as YYREEE (reference sequence). The ends were cut back, 4 bases at V and 7 bases at J, with 18 bases in the middle. This CDR3 is 15 amino acids long. Based on the CDR3 plus reference TRBV5-4 and TRBJ1-3, the full variable domain is ETGVTQSPTHLIKTRGQQVTLRCSSQSGHNTVSWYQQALGQGPQFIFQYYREEENGRGNFPPRFSGLQFPNYSSELNVNALELDDSALYLCASSVDTGTRNTIYFGEGSWLTVV.

V usage is TRBV5-6 and J usage is TRBJ1-1; 7 nucleotides agree with TRBD1. The CDR3 runs to 15 residues. V was clipped by 2 bases and J by 4 bases; unmatched bases: 8. Germline V gene sequence: CDR1 SGHDT, CDR2 YYEEEE. CDR3 region: CASSFYDRVSTEAFF. The CDR3 bases are TGTGCCAGCAGCTTTTACGACAGGGTGAGCACTGAAGCTTTCTTT. The whole variable domain, remainder taken from reference TRBV5-6 and TRBJ1-1, is DAGVTQSPTHLIKTRGQQVTLRCSPKSGHDTVSWYQQALGQGPQFIFQYYEEEERQRGNFPDRFSGHQFPNYSSELNVNALLLGDSALYLCASSFYDRVSTEAFFGQGTRLTVV.

The chain links TRBV7-8 to TRBJ1-3, with a tentative D call TRBD1 (5 bases). The CDR3 extends over 16 amino acids. Germline V CDR1 and CDR2: SGHVS, FQNEAQ. Trimming removed 0 bases at V and 4 bases at J, with 13 bases between. The CDR3 DNA is TGTGCCAGCAGCTTAGCGGGGCAGGCGGCCGGAAACACCATATATTTT. Translation gives CASSLAGQAAGNTIYF.

This rearrangement joins TRBV27 to TRBJ2-7; 9 positions match TRBD1. V dropped 2 bases and J dropped 3; count of bases not matched to a gene: 5. The CDR3 runs 15 residues. Germline V gene lookup returns CDR1 MNHEY and CDR2 SMNVEV (reference sequence). The CDR3 region has the DNA TGTGCCAGCAGTTTAGCGGGACAGGGCCTCTACGAGCAGTACTTC. Translated, it gives CASSLAGQGLYEQYF.

V usage is TRBV4-1 and J usage is TRBJ1-1, with 7 bases aligning to TRBD1. The ends lost 0 bases at V and 4 bases at J; junction bases unmatched: 5. Germline CDR1 is MGHRA and CDR2 is YSYEKL. CDR3 length: 15 amino acids. This chain's CDR3 is CASSQDRAGGTEAFF. Written as DNA, the CDR3 is TGCGCCAGCAGCCAAGATAGGGCAGGGGGCACTGAAGCTTTCTTT.

J is TRBJ1-3 and V is TRBV6-2 or TRBV6-3; 7 bases are shared with TRBD1. Germline lookup yields CDR1 MNHEY and CDR2 SVGEGT. The ends lost 4 bases at V and 0 bases at J; junction bases unmatched: 3. This CDR3 is built from 15 residues. The CDR3 region has the DNA TGTGCCAGCAGTTTCCGACAGGGCTCTGGAAACACCATATATTTT. Translation gives CASSFRQGSGNTIYF.

The chain joins TRBV2 to TRBJ1-1, with a weak D call TRBD1 (6 bases). The CDR3 has 14 amino acids. V dropped 4 bases and J dropped 1 base, with 10 bases sitting between them. Per the germline V gene, CDR1 is SNHLY and CDR2 is FYNNEI. The CDR3 protein is CASSVGTPNTEAFF. DNA of the CDR3: TGTGCCAGCAGTGTGGGGACACCGAACACTGAAGCTTTCTTT.

The rearrangement joins TRBV19 to TRBJ2-3, with TRBD2 identical over 13 bases. CDR1 is LNHDA and CDR2 is SQIVND in the germline V gene (reference sequence). With V trimmed by 6 bases and J by 0 bases, 9 bases remained unmatched. CDR3 size: 18 residues. In DNA, the CDR3 is TGTGCCAGTAGCCTACTAGCGGGGGGGGACCTTAGCACAGATACGCAGTATTTT. This codes for CASSLLAGGDLSTDTQYF.

The rearrangement links TRBV19 to TRBJ2-7, with D possibly TRBD1 on 5 matching bases. Germline loops: CDR1 LNHDA, CDR2 SQIVND (reference sequence). This CDR3 is built from 13 residues. Deletions cut 1 base from V and 4 bases from J, with 8 bases between. The CDR3 DNA follows: TGTGCCAGTAGTATAGGACAGTCGTACGAGCAGTACTTC. Its translation: CASSIGQSYEQYF.

V usage is TRBV5-6 and J usage is TRBJ1-3; D might be TRBD1 (5 bases). This CDR3 is 17 amino acids long. Germline CDR1 reads SGHDT; CDR2 reads YYEEEE. The V gene lost 0 bases and the J gene lost 0 bases, with 13 bases spanning the gap. This CDR3 reads CASSLARGIPSGNTIYF. As DNA, the CDR3 is TGTGCCAGCAGCTTGGCCCGGGGGATACCCTCTGGAAACACCATATATTTT. The variable domain in full, with the rest retrieved from reference TRBV5-6 and TRBJ1-3, is DAGVTQSPTHLIKTRGQQVTLRCSPKSGHDTVSWYQQALGQGPQFIFQYYEEEERQRGNFPDRFSGHQFPNYSSELNVNALLLGDSALYLCASSLARGIPSGNTIYFGEGSWLTVV.

This clone was counted once. The J gene is TRBJ1-1, the V gene TRBV5-1; D is uncertain. Germline CDR1 and CDR2: SGHRS and YFSETQ. Trimming stripped 3 bases from V and 6 bases from J, with 9 bases between. The CDR3 loop spans 12 amino acids. CDR3 coding DNA: TGCGCCAGCAGCTCAGGCCCGTCTGAAGCTTTCTTT. Protein sequence: CASSSGPSEAFF.